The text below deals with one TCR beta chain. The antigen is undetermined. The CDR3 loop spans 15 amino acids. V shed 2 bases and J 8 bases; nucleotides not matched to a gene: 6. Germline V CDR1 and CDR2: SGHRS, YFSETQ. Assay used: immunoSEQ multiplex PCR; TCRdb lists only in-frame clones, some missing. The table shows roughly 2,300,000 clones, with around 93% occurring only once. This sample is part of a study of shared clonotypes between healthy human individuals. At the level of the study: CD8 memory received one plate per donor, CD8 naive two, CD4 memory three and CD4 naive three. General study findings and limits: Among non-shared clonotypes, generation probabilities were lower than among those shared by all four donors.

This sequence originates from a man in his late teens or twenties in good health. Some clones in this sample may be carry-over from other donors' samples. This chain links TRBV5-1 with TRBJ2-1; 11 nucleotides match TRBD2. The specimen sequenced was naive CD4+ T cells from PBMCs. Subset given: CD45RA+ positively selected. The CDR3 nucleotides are TGCGCCAGCAGCTTTAGGCTAGCGGGAGGCGATGAGCAGTTCTTC. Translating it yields CASSFRLAGGDEQFF.